This T cell receptor beta chain was captured in a study of cytomegalovirus exposure and HLA in healthy donors. Study as a whole: In a later analysis, it was reported that the approximately 120 validation repertoires had been produced on the same platform as the 666 repertoires belonging to the first cohort.

Using immunoSEQ multiplex PCR, the repertoire was profiled, and TCRdb retains in-frame clones only, with some absent. This table has roughly 120,000 clones, roughly 88% appearing once. The donors were in the 120-subject validation cohort, distinct from the approximately 700-subject first cohort. The study, taken as a whole, reports: Rare sequences made up most TCRs, while some public TCRs were found in many donors. Some 150 TCR beta chains were listed as cytomegalovirus-associated.

With regard to this clone: No antigen is known for it.

With V trimmed by 2 bases and J by 6 bases, 9 bases remained unmatched. The CDR3 runs to 15 residues. The germline V gene has CDR1 MNHEY and CDR2 SMNVEV (reference sequence). The TCR sequence derives from a woman aged 25 to 39 in good health and CMV-seropositive. The chain uses TRBV27 and TRBJ2-7, with 8 bases lining up with TRBD2. Sequences were obtained from PBMCs. CDR3 DNA sequence: TGTGCCAGCAGTTTACAGCGGGGGCTCCCTTCCGAGCAGTACTTC. It codes for CASSLQRGLPSEQYF.